The 21 T cell receptor beta chains reported below all come from one sample, sequenced in a study of beta chain features in type 1 diabetes. Expressed TCRB transcripts were sequenced because the isolated RNA had all been reverse transcribed beforehand. Produced via immunoSEQ multiplex PCR; TCRdb's table is partial and in-frame only. The sample comprises fewer than 550,000 clones, over 9.5% of which are singletons, and around 0.05% rests with the top ten. The sample consisted of naive CD4+ T cells from blood. All receptors derive from a woman aged 18-29 years in good health.

This clone appeared a few times. V usage is TRBV27 and J usage is TRBJ2-7; weak D call: TRBD1 (6 bases). The germline V and J ends were trimmed by 1 base and 3 bases, with 19 bases remaining between them. CDR1 is MNHEY, CDR2 SMNVEV, per germline (reference sequence). The CDR3 loop spans 17 amino acids. DNA for the CDR3: TGTGCCAGCAGTTTATACGGACAGTCCGTGGTTGACTACGAGCAGTACTTC. Translating it yields CASSLYGQSVVDYEQYF.

V and J are TRBV9 and TRBJ2-4; TRBD1 is a possible D gene (6 bases). CDR3 length: 15 residues. Germline-derived CDR1 and CDR2 are SGDLS and YYNGEE. V lost 3 bases and J 7 bases, leaving 17 bases between the germline ends. CDR3 sequence: CASSAQSGVRNIQYF. The CDR3 coding sequence is TGTGCCAGCAGCGCCCAATCAGGGGTGAGGAACATTCAGTACTTC.

A few counts support this clone. The CDR3 region has the DNA TGTGCCAGCAGAGGGACCTCACAAGAGACCCAGTACTTC. Translation: CASRGTSQETQYF. This rearrangement joins TRBV2 to TRBJ2-5; possibly TRBD1 or TRBD2 for D (5 bases each). The CDR3 covers 13 residues. Germline lookup yields CDR1 SNHLY and CDR2 FYNNEI. V lost 6 bases and J lost 2, with 10 bases in between.

This chain joins TRBV5-1 and TRBJ2-3; D might be TRBD1 or TRBD2, each matching 5 bases. Germline assignment: CDR1 SGHRS and CDR2 YFSETQ. This CDR3 is built from 16 residues. V was trimmed by 4 bases and J by 5 bases, leaving 20 bases between them. The CDR3 sequence: CASSRYRDLRRDTQYF. In DNA, the CDR3 is TGCGCCAGCAGCAGGTACCGGGACCTAAGACGAGATACGCAGTATTTT.

CDR3 in amino acids: CASSFTSGVSTDTQYF. Written as DNA, the CDR3 is TGTGCCAGCTCCTTTACTAGCGGAGTTAGCACAGATACGCAGTATTTT. V usage is TRBV18 and J usage is TRBJ2-3, with 8 bases matching TRBD2. This CDR3 is built from 16 residues. CDR1 and CDR2 from the germline V gene are KGHSH and LQKENI. The V segment lost 6 bases and the J segment 0 bases; nucleotides outside the gene matches: 8.

This clone was detected a few times. The CDR3 nucleotides are TGTGCCAGCAGCTTAACCCCGGGACTAGCGAGGTATGAGCAGTTCTTC. This translates into CASSLTPGLARYEQFF. This chain uses TRBV7-3 with TRBJ2-1; 10 bases are a match to TRBD2. The CDR3 has 16 amino acids. V lost 0 bases and J lost 8; bases outside the gene matches: 7. Germline assignment: CDR1 SGHTA and CDR2 FQGTGA. Together with reference TRBV7-3 and TRBJ2-1, the CDR3 gives the full variable domain: GAGVSQTPSNKVTEKGKYVELRCDPISGHTALYWYRQSLGQGPEFLIYFQGTGAADDSGLPNDRFFAVRPEGSVSTLKIQRTERGDSAVYLCASSLTPGLARYEQFFGPGTRLTVL.

J is TRBJ2-3 and V is TRBV2; D is perhaps TRBD2 (6 bases). CDR3 length equals 19 residues. The V gene lost 6 bases and the J gene lost 2 bases, with 27 bases spanning the gap. Germline CDR1 and CDR2: SNHLY and FYNNEI. The CDR3 coding sequence is TGTGCCAGCAGGCCCAAGGGCAGGAGGACTACCCGTTCCACAGATACGCAGTATTTT. Amino acids: CASRPKGRRTTRSTDTQYF. Full variable domain (missing parts from reference TRBV2 and TRBJ2-3): EPEVTQTPSHQVTQMGQEVILRCVPISNHLYFYWYRQILGQKVEFLVSFYNNEISEKSEIFDDQFSVERPDGSNFTLKIRSTKLEDSAMYFCASRPKGRRTTRSTDTQYFGPGTRLTVL.

This clone was seen a handful of times. CDR3 DNA: TGTGCCAGCGGACGGAGCCAAGAGACCCAGTACTTC. Translating it yields CASGRSQETQYF. The chain uses TRBV28 and TRBJ2-5; unclear D gene. The germline CDR1 and CDR2 sequences are MDHEN and SYDVKM. The CDR3 is made up of 12 amino acids. Deletions cut 8 bases from V and 1 base from J, with 8 bases between.

The chain carries TRBV5-4 and TRBJ1-1; 9 positions match TRBD1. V lost 4 bases, J lost 0 bases, and 4 bases stayed unmatched. Germline assignment: CDR1 SGHNT and CDR2 YYREEE (reference sequence). The CDR3 is made up of 15 amino acids. Here the CDR3 DNA reads TGTGCCAGCAGCCCGGGGACAGGGATGAACACTGAAGCTTTCTTT. The encoded protein is CASSPGTGMNTEAFF.

This clone was observed a few times. The gene calls are TRBV11-2 and TRBJ1-1; 7 positions agree with TRBD1. V trimming: 2 bases; J trimming: 6 bases; junction bases outside the gene matches: 6. This CDR3 comprises 14 residues. CDR1 and CDR2 (germline): SGHAT, FQNNGV. The CDR3 bases are TGTGCCAGCAGCTTAACGCCAGGGACAGCTGAAGCTTTCTTT. This encodes CASSLTPGTAEAFF. Using reference TRBV11-2 and TRBJ1-1 for the parts outside the CDR3, the full variable domain is EAGVAQSPRYKIIEKRQSVAFWCNPISGHATLYWYQQILGQGPKLLIQFQNNGVVDDSQLPKDRFSAERLKGVDSTLKIQPAKLEDSAVYLCASSLTPGTAEAFFGQGTRLTVV.

Concerning this clone itself: An end of the junction does not agree with germline; a read error may underlie this. This chain uses TRBV7-6 with TRBJ2-1; D assignment may be TRBD1 or TRBD2 (7 bases each). The CDR3 loop spans 13 amino acids. Looked up from germline, CDR1 is SGHVS and CDR2 is FNYEAQ. DNA of the CDR3: TGTGCCAGTGGTGAAACAGGGAGGGGGCAGTTTGTCTTC. Translating it yields CASGETGRGQFVF.

This clone was detected only a few times. The rearrangement joins TRBV1 to TRBJ2-7; the table names TRBD2, a call not compared with the DNA. TRBV1 is given as a pseudogene. This CDR3 comprises 13 residues. The chain's CDR3 is CTSKAGYSYEQYF. The CDR3 coding sequence is TGCACCTCCAAGGCGGGATACTCCTACGAGCAGTACTTC.

The chain employs TRBV5-6 and TRBJ1-4, with D possibly TRBD1 on 5 matching bases. Trimming took 3 bases from V and 7 from J, leaving 16 bases between them. The germline V gene encodes CDR1 SGHDT and CDR2 YYEEEE. There are 15 residues in the CDR3. The CDR3 protein is CASSSAGRGPEKLFF. The DNA for the CDR3 is TGTGCCAGCAGCTCGGCGGGACGGGGACCTGAAAAACTGTTTTTT. Looking up the rest from reference TRBV5-6 and TRBJ1-4 gives the full variable domain: DAGVTQSPTHLIKTRGQQVTLRCSPKSGHDTVSWYQQALGQGPQFIFQYYEEEERQRGNFPDRFSGHQFPNYSSELNVNALLLGDSALYLCASSSAGRGPEKLFFGSGTQLSVL.

The CDR3 loop is CASSQDWGRDQPQHF. The CDR3 region has the DNA TGCGCCAGCAGCCAAGATTGGGGCAGGGATCAGCCCCAGCATTTT. The chain recombines TRBV4-1 with TRBJ1-5; D perhaps matches TRBD1 (5 bases). V lost 0 bases to trimming and J lost 5 bases, with 11 bases between them. The CDR3 sequence is 15 residues long. Germline-derived CDR1 and CDR2 are MGHRA and YSYEKL.

The genes are TRBV5-6 and TRBJ2-1; D ambiguous. CDR1 is SGHDT, CDR2 YYEEEE, per germline. The CDR3 covers 12 residues. V gave up 1 base and J gave up 8 bases, with 7 bases separating them. The CDR3 coding sequence is TGTGCCAGCAGCTTGTTCCCGGATGAGCAGTTCTTC. Its protein is CASSLFPDEQFF.

This clone has only a few counts. The chain is built from TRBV19 and TRBJ2-3; 7 nucleotides align to TRBD1. V shed 9 bases and J 1 base; nucleotides not matched to a gene: 10. This CDR3 region has 15 residues. The germline V gene has CDR1 LNHDA and CDR2 SQIVND (reference sequence). The CDR3 loop is CASSNDRAGTDTQYF. CDR3 DNA sequence: TGTGCCAGCTCAAACGACAGGGCCGGCACAGATACGCAGTATTTT.

J is TRBJ2-5 and V is TRBV5-1, with TRBD2 as a possible D gene (6 bases). Trimming removed 0 bases at V and 5 bases at J, with 11 bases between. The CDR3 extends over 14 amino acids. Germline CDR1 SGHRS, CDR2 YFSETQ. The CDR3 DNA sequence: TGCGCCAGCAGCTTGGTTGCGGGGCGCGAGACCCAGTACTTC. Amino acids: CASSLVAGRETQYF.

The rearrangement joins TRBV9 to TRBJ2-7, with 9 bases aligning to TRBD2. CDR3 length: 16 amino acids. Germline V gene lookup returns CDR1 SGDLS and CDR2 YYNGEE. With V trimmed by 4 bases and J by 5 bases, 13 bases remained unmatched. CDR3 amino acids: CASSPDSGRWPDEQYF. In DNA form, the CDR3 reads TGTGCCAGCAGCCCTGATAGCGGGAGATGGCCCGACGAGCAGTACTTC.

J is TRBJ1-4 and V is TRBV5-1, with D unresolved. The CDR3 loop spans 16 amino acids. Germline CDR1 is SGHRS and CDR2 is YFSETQ. The V end was cut by 4 bases, the J end by 0 bases, with 13 bases between. This chain's CDR3 is CASSARSPATNEKLFF. DNA of the CDR3: TGCGCCAGCAGCGCGAGGAGTCCTGCAACTAATGAAAAACTGTTTTTT.

The chain uses TRBV7-8 and TRBJ2-7; no reliable D call. This CDR3 has 14 amino acids. CDR1 SGHVS and CDR2 FQNEAQ come from the germline V gene. Trimming cost V 5 bases and J 2 bases, with 13 bases left between them. Written as DNA, the CDR3 is TGTGCCAGCAGCATCGTAGCCACTACCTACGAGCAGTACTTC. Translating it yields CASSIVATTYEQYF.

The table lists this clone with a few counts. The chain employs TRBV7-9 and TRBJ2-1; no clear D. Trimming removed 3 bases from V and 8 bases from J, with 5 bases in between. The germline gives CDR1 SEHNR, CDR2 FQNEAQ (reference sequence). The CDR3 totals 11 residues. The CDR3 loop reads CASSLSYEQFF. The CDR3 nucleotides are TGTGCCAGCAGCTTGTCCTATGAGCAGTTCTTC.